This entry concerns a single TCR beta chain. Original data processing: Estimated nucleated cell counts came from reference gene primer amplification. Using immunoSEQ multiplex PCR, the repertoire was profiled, and TCRdb retains in-frame clones only, with some absent. That table supplies the V and J calls and clone size; D and trimming were determined from the DNA. The data show about 120,000 clones, with around 88% seen just once and 0.88% held by the top ten. This entry comes from a study of blood T cell repertoires in COVID-19. For the study at large: COVID-19 samples collected from the United States, Italy and Spain covered acute and convalescent phases.

Germline CDR1 reads LGHNA; CDR2 reads YSLEER. With 0 bases removed from V and 5 bases from J, the gap between germline ends came to 10 bases. The CDR3 spans 14 residues. J is TRBJ1-2 and V is TRBV4-3; no clear D. Material for sequencing was peripheral blood. This sequence was found in a woman between 45 and 65 years old with active or convalescent COVID-19. DNA of the CDR3: TGCGCCAGCAGCCAAGAATACGGAGGGTATGGCTACACCTTC. Translation gives CASSQEYGGYGYTF.